This TCR beta chain was recovered during a study of regulatory T cells in long-lasting Graves disease listed by TCRdb under 2021. At the level of the whole study: Antithyroid drugs had been taken for less than 3 months by newly diagnosed Graves' disease patients. This study used TCR sequencing and RNA sequencing of peripheral blood to compare persistent Graves' disease patients against newly diagnosed Graves' disease patients. The study took place in China and was registered as a clinical trial. A total of roughly 35 samples were covered by TCR sequencing, comprising around 13 persistent and around 20 newly diagnosed Graves' disease patients. Results the study describes overall, beyond this receptor: The authors acknowledged the small sample size as a limitation that may reduce accuracy. Peripheral blood alone was examined, since thyroid tissue, which constituted the primary lesion, could not be accessed. Persistent disease showed preferential use of TRBV28, TRBJ1-2 and TRBJ2-5, whereas newly diagnosed disease favored TRBV20-1 and TRBJ2-1. Sequencing and analysis were restricted to the TCR beta chain. More public clonotypes were shared among persistent patients (2,741) than among newly diagnosed patients (approximately 930). Compared with newly diagnosed patients, patients with persistent Graves' disease had lower TCR Shannon entropy and fewer highly expanded clones, which suggests clonal expansion.

The library was prepared using multiplex PCR. TCRdb lists the instrument as Illumina HiSeq 4000. CDR3 regions were amplified by Arm-PCR with iRepertoire HTBI primers to construct TCR beta libraries. Gel purification was performed on PCR products prior to sequencing. As for the authors' bioinformatics: Gene usage analysis of CDR3 amino acid clonotypes relied on the 60 or so TRBV and 14 TRBJ segments identified across samples. COPE and FqMerger were used to merge the filtered high-quality paired reads into contigs. BLAST was used to align contigs to the IMGT TRBV, TRBD and TRBJ reference genes, and CDR3 was defined following IMGT. Any clonotype with a frequency above 0.1% was classified as a highly expanded clone. Repertoire diversity was measured by Shannon entropy, and V-J evenness by the Gini coefficient. Clonotypes shared by more than one individual were considered public. TCRdb redid the processing of the public reads, applying fastp at Q25 and MiXCR, and retained in-frame beta chains. All rows with the same CDR3 protein become a single entry with the most common DNA and genes. The V and J calls follow TCRdb's processing rather than the paper's. In this sample the table shows some 330,000 distinct CDR3 sequences, about an eighth of which occur a single time. The ten biggest clones cover approximately 19% of the sample.

The sample holds many counts of this clonotype. This clone's antigen is unknown. Qualities for individual bases were not recorded, and no much larger clone is one base off. The meaning of the sample's time point label: newly diagnosed GD, antithyroid drugs for less than 3 months. RNA was extracted from PBMCs in TRIzol for both TCR sequencing and RNA sequencing. Graves' disease was diagnosed according to American Thyroid Association guidelines. Recruitment of patients was carried out at an endocrinology department in Xi'an, China. Each patient gave 7.5 to 10 milliliters of peripheral blood, collected in an EDTA anticoagulant tube. PBMCs were isolated by Ficoll Paque Plus density gradient separation without further T cell sorting. An Agilent 2100 Bioanalyzer and agarose gel were used to assess RNA quality, and a NanoDrop 2000 was used to measure RNA concentration. Trimming at the junction amounts to 5 bases on V and 2 bases on J, and the germline ends lie 29 bases apart. From its cysteine to its phenylalanine, the CDR3 spans 20 amino acids. Only the CDR3 part of the read is kept: 60 bases, read in frame from the first base. The germline V gene yields SGHVT for CDR1 and SQSDAQ for CDR2.

These same records also appear under a second study, on T cells in Graves' hyperthyroidism and ophthalmopathy. As the second publication notes: Stable Graves' hyperthyroidism was defined as no progression to ophthalmopathy during 18 months of follow-up. Hyperthyroidism patients were aged 18 to 65 years and newly diagnosed, with disease duration of less than 2 months. Patients with uncontrolled infections, other autoimmune diseases, pregnancy or lactation were excluded. Diagnoses were based on clinical symptoms, serum thyroxine and TRAb, thyroid ultrasound and orbital computed tomography. For the first round of RT-PCR on the TCR CDR3, the HTBI primer set was used together with the Qiagen OneStep RT-PCR kit. Most expanded thyroid clonotypes (frequency above 0.001) were also detected in blood, a finding suggesting that blood repertoires may reflect thyroid immune responses. Ophthalmopathy was separated from stable hyperthyroidism by a 13 V-J signature model, with roughly 88% sensitivity and roughly 81% specificity obtained in cross-validation and 80%/75% obtained in testing. In validation, the model predicted progression to ophthalmopathy a median of approximately 6.6 months before onset, with about 71% sensitivity and roughly 72% specificity. To identify TCR V-J signatures that set the groups apart, the researchers used a discovery cohort of about a hundred patients, made up of some 41 with Graves' ophthalmopathy and some 56 with stable Graves' hyperthyroidism. An independent validation cohort of 18 to 20 hyperthyroidism patients and about 16 patients who later progressed to ophthalmopathy tested prospective prediction of ophthalmopathy. The approximately 98 discovery patients were randomly divided into training and test sets at a 7:3 ratio. In addition, the study compared T-cell repertoires in thyroid tissue and in blood from several Graves' hyperthyroidism patients. Once sampling was done, hyperthyroidism patients were given methimazole at a starting dose of 30 mg daily, whereas ophthalmopathy patients were given high-dose intravenous methylprednisolone. Libraries were constructed in a second round of multiplex PCR, after which size selection and purification were performed. Libraries were sequenced paired-end with 100 bp reads on an Illumina HiSeq2000. SOAPnuke was used to process the raw data, throwing out any read that contained adapters or uncalled bases, had a mean Phred below 15, or lacked an exact constant-primer or identifier match. High-quality paired reads were merged with COPE v1.2.5, and unique nucleotide sequences were defined as clonotypes. MiTCR v1.1 was used to align clonotypes to the IMGT TRBV, TRBD and TRBJ reference segments. Analysis was restricted to V-J combinations with a frequency above 0.0001, which covered 98% to 99.2% of repertoires. The TCS score was defined as the ratio of F50 (clonal expansion) to E x V (chaos), calculated using BLOSUM62-based TCRdist between CDR3 peptides within each V-J. Welch's t-statistics and random forest reduced several hundred V-J features to roughly 13, which were used in a naive Bayes classifier (R e1071). Sample size was not statistically predetermined, and investigators were not blinded to group allocation. The paper reports TCR Vbeta CDR3 sequencing of some 140 peripheral blood samples: 40 or so ophthalmopathy, some 80 hyperthyroidism and around 17 progressor patients.

The rearrangement combines TRBV7-4 with TRBJ2-3; the D gene assignment is ambiguous. The input for sequencing was peripheral blood mononuclear cells (PBMCs), taken at new diagnosis, from a patient treated with antithyroid drugs. The sequence derives from a young woman with Graves disease. Donor details come from another sample of the same person, matched by shared clones. CDR3 protein: CASSPRSLGSTTYDTDTQYF. The DNA reads as follows: TGTGCCAGCAGCCCCCGGTCCCTCGGAAGTACTACATACGACACAGATACGCAGTATTTT.